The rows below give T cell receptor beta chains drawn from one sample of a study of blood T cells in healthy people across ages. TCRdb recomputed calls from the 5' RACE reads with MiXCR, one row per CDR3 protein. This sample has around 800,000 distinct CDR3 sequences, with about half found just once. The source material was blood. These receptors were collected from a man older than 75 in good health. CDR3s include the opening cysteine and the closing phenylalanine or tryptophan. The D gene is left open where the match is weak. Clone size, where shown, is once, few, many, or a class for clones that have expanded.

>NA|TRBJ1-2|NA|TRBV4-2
TGTGCCAGCAGCCAAACCCCTCGGGCCTATGGCTACACCTTC
CASSQTPRAYGYTF
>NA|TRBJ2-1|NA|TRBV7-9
TGTGCCAGCAGCTCGGTCCGACAGGTCTCACGGGAGCAGTTCTTC
CASSSVRQVSREQFF
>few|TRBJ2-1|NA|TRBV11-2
TGTGCCAGCAGTCTCTCCGGGCTAGGGGTCTACAATGAGCAGTTCTTC
CASSLSGLGVYNEQFF
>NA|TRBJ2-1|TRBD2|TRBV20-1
TGCAGTGCTAGAGACGGACTAGCGGTACACAATGGGCAGTTCTTC
CSARDGLAVHNGQFF
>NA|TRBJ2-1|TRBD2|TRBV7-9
TGTGCCAGCAGCACTAGCGGGAGTATTAATGAGCAGTTCTTC
CASSTSGSINEQFF
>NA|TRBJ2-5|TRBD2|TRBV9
TGTGCCAGCAGCGTCGGGACTAGCGGGGAAGAGACCCAGTACTTC
CASSVGTSGEETQYF
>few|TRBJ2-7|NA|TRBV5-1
TGCGCCAGCAGTTCGGACCCAAGTCGCGATGAGCAGTACTTC
CASSSDPSRDEQYF
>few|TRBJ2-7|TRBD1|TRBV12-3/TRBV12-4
TGTGCCAGCAGTCCCGGGACAGCGCCCTACGAGCAGTACTTC
CASSPGTAPYEQYF
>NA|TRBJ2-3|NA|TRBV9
TGTGCCAGCAGCGTAGCTCCCAGGGCCGGCACAGATACGCAGTATTTT
CASSVAPRAGTDTQYF
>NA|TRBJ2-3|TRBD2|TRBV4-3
TGCGCCAGCAGCCAAGGCCGGACTAGCGATCCGCCAGATACGCAGTATTTT
CASSQGRTSDPPDTQYF
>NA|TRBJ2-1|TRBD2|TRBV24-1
TGTGCCACCAGTGATTCCGGGACTAGTGGAAATGAGCAGTTCTTC
CATSDSGTSGNEQFF
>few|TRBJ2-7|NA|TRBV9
TGTGCCAGCAGCGTAGCACAGGGCTACGAGCAGTACTTC
CASSVAQGYEQYF
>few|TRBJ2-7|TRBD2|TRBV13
TGTGCCAGCGGACTAGCGGTTTCCTCCTACGAGCAGTACTTC
CASGLAVSSYEQYF
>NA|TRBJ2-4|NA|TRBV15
TGTGCCACCAGCAGAGATGGCGGGCCCAAAAACATTCAGTACTTC
CATSRDGGPKNIQYF
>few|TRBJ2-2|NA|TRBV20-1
TGCAGTGCTCGATCGGGCGGGCCGAACACCGGGGAGCTGTTTTTT
CSARSGGPNTGELFF
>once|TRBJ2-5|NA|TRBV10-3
TGTGCCATCAGTGAAGGAGCGGAGCAGTACTTC
CAISEGAEQYF
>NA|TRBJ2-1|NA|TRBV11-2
TGTGCCAGCAGCTTAGACGCCGGGACACAGCAGTTCTTC
CASSLDAGTQQFF
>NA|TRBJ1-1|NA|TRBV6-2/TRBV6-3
TGTGCCAGCAGTTACGGGGGGGAGAACACTGAAGCTTTCTTT
CASSYGGENTEAFF
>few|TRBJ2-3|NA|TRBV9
TGTGCCAGCAGCCCAGACTTAGCAGTTACAGATACGCAGTATTTT
CASSPDLAVTDTQYF
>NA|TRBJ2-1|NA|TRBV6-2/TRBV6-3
TGTGCCAGCAGCCTATTTGCGGAACTTGAGCAGTTCTTC
CASSLFAELEQFF
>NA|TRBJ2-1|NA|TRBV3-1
TGTGCCAGCAGCCAAGAACCGGGGTTCTACAATGAGCAGTTCTTC
CASSQEPGFYNEQFF
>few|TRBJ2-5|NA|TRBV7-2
TGTGCCAGCAGCTTAACGAATCAGGCGACCCAGTACTTC
CASSLTNQATQYF
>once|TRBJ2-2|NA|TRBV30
TGTGCCTGGAGTGTCAGGGGACCCGGGGAGCTGTTTTTT
CAWSVRGPGELFF
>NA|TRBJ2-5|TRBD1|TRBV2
TGTGCCAGCAGTGATGGACAGGGGCTGGCTGGGGCCCAGTACTTC
CASSDGQGLAGAQYF
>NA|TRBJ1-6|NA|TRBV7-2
TGTGCCAGCAGGCAAATCGGGGTCTCACCCCTCCACTTT
CASRQIGVSPLHF
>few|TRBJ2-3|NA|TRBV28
TGTGCCAGCTCCCTACACGCTAGCACAGATACGCAGTATTTT
CASSLHASTDTQYF
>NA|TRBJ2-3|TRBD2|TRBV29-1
TGCAGCGTTGCCGGGACTAGCGGATACACAGATACGCAGTATTTT
CSVAGTSGYTDTQYF
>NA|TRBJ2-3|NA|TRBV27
TGTGCCAGCAGTTTACTGTCTGGGGGCGGGAGCACAGATACGCAGTATTTT
CASSLLSGGGSTDTQYF
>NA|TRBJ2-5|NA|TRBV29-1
TGCAGCGCTTGGGGGGATCAAGATCAGACCCAGTACTTC
CSAWGDQDQTQYF
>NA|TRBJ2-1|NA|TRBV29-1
TGCAGCGCTACAGGGCGGGATGAGCAGTTCTTC
CSATGRDEQFF
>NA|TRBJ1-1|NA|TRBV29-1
TGCAGCGTTTTAGGGTCCTTCGGGGTGAACACTGAAGCTTTCTTT
CSVLGSFGVNTEAFF
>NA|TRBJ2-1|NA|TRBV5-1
TGCGCCAGCAGCCGCGTACTAGGCTCCTACAATGAGCAGTTCTTC
CASSRVLGSYNEQFF
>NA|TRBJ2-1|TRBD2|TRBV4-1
TGCGCCAGCAGCCCCGAGGCGTCTAGCGGGGGGTCCAATGAGCAGTTCTTC
CASSPEASSGGSNEQFF
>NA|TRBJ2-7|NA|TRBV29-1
TGCAGCGTTGGATTGTGGCGGGGCCCGTCCTACGAGCAGTACTTC
CSVGLWRGPSYEQYF
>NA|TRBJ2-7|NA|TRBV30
TGTGCCTGGACACCGGGATCCTACGAGCAGTACTTC
CAWTPGSYEQYF
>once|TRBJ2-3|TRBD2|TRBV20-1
TGCAGTGCTAGAAATGGCGGGGAGGGTTGGACAGATACGCAGTATTTT
CSARNGGEGWTDTQYF
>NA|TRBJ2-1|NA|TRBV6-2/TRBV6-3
TGTGCCAGCAGTTACCCGGCCGAAGGGCATGAGCAGTTCTTC
CASSYPAEGHEQFF
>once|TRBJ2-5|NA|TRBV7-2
TGTGCCAGCAGCTTAAGGCAGGGGTTGCAGACCCAGTACTTC
CASSLRQGLQTQYF
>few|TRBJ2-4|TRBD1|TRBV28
TGTGCCAGCAGTTCGGGGACAGGGTGGGGATTTGAAAACATTCAGTACTTC
CASSSGTGWGFENIQYF
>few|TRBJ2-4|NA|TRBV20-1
TGCAGGGTGGTCGTTAGGTTGGGAAACATTCAGTACTTC
CRVVVRLGNIQYF
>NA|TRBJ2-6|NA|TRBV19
TGTGTCAGTAGTACACCCAGCTCTGGGGCCAACGTCCTGACTTTC
CVSSTPSSGANVLTF
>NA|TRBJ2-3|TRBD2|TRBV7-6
TGTGCCAGCAGTTCCCCACTAGCGGGAGCGGCAGATACGCAGTATTTT
CASSSPLAGAADTQYF
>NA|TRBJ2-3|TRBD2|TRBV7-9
TGTGCCAGCGAACTACTAGCGGGGGGGCCATATACGCAGTATTTT
CASELLAGGPYTQYF
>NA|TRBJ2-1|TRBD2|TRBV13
TGTGCCAGCACCCTTAGCGGGAGAGGTGGTGGTGAGCAGTTCTTC
CASTLSGRGGGEQFF
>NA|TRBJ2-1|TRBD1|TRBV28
TGTGCCAGCAGTTCGTATGCAGACAGGGGAAATGAGCAGTTCTTC
CASSSYADRGNEQFF
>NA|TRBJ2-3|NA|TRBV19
TGTGCCACCGCAGGGCGAAGCACAGATACGCAGTATTTT
CATAGRSTDTQYF
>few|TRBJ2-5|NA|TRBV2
TGTGCCAGCAGTGAAGGTCAAAGCCTCCAAGAGACCCAGTACTTC
CASSEGQSLQETQYF
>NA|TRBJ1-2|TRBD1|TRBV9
TGTGCCAGCAGCGCCGCACCGGCAGGGGGCTACTATGGCTACACCTTC
CASSAAPAGGYYGYTF
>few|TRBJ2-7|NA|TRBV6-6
TGTGCCACCTCAGGGGCGTTTTACGAGCAGTACTTC
CATSGAFYEQYF
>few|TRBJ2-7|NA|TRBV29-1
TGCAGCGTTGCTCAGGGGACACCATACGAGCAGTACTTC
CSVAQGTPYEQYF
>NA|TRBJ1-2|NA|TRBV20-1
TGCAGTGCTAGTCCGGGGGTGGGCTATGGCTACACCTTC
CSASPGVGYGYTF
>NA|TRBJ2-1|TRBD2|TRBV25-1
TGTGCCAGCAGTGGGGCGGCTAGCGGGAACAATGAGCAGTTCTTC
CASSGAASGNNEQFF
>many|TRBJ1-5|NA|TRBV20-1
TGCAGTGCCACCGGAGGTGGGGATCAGCCCCAGCATTTT
CSATGGGDQPQHF
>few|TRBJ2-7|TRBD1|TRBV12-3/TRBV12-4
TGTGCCAGCACCATGGGACAGGGGACCTACGAGCAGTACTTC
CASTMGQGTYEQYF
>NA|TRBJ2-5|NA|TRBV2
TGTGCCAGCAGCGAGACGGTGGAGACCCAGTACTTC
CASSETVETQYF
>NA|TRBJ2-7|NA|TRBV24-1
TGTGCCACCAGTGATTCGGGGGGCAAGGACGAGCAGTACTTC
CATSDSGGKDEQYF
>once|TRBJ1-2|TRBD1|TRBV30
TGTGCCTGGGAAACACAGGGGCGCTATGGCTACACCTTC
CAWETQGRYGYTF